This T cell receptor beta chain was identified during a study of T cells in pancreatic ductal adenocarcinoma. Regarding this clone: Its antigen is still unknown.

This CDR3 is 14 amino acids long. The germline CDR1 and CDR2 sequences are MNHNY and SVGAGI (reference sequence). J was trimmed by 8 bases and V by 3 bases; bases with no gene match: 9. The repertoire was sequenced with immunoSEQ multiplex PCR; TCRdb's copy has only in-frame clones and lacks some. The repertoire has 31,000 or so clones, 85% to 95% of them found once; the top ten carry about 2%. General study points: Mean clonality was about 0.12 in tumors and approximately 0.072 in blood, not significantly different. Tumors hold more CD45RO+ effector T cells, which may bias toward lower diversity. The resected pancreatic cancer cohort was biased toward the minority with early-stage disease. Compared with tumor, blood showed more total productive templates and around 8-fold more clonotypes.

The selected patients with pancreatic ductal adenocarcinoma had surgery but no neoadjuvant therapy. The chain recombines TRBV6-6 with TRBJ1-2, with 7 bases that match TRBD1. The sample consisted of PBMCs. The TCR was taken from a human donor with pancreatic ductal adenocarcinoma. The CDR3 reads CASSYCDRACGYTF. CDR3 in DNA: TGTGCCAGCAGTTATTGCGACAGGGCGTGCGGCTACACCTTC.